These 11 T cell receptor beta chains originate from one sample sequenced in a study of control samples from healthy donors and cancer patients. TCRdb's table, derived via immunoSEQ multiplex PCR, lists solely in-frame clones and lacks some. The table lists around 150,000 clones, about 90% of them singletons, with 12% in the top ten. Sequencing input: blood. These receptors all stem from a man aged 25-40 years in good health.

The chain recombines TRBV6-5 with TRBJ2-5; 9 nucleotides line up with TRBD1. From germline, CDR1 is MNHEY and CDR2 SVGAGI. This CDR3 contains 15 residues. Trimming took 2 bases from V and 5 from J; bases not matched to a gene: 6. CDR3 sequence reads: CASSYPTGGLETQYF. As DNA, the CDR3 is TGTGCCAGCAGTTACCCCACAGGGGGCCTGGAGACCCAGTACTTC.

The J gene is TRBJ1-2, the V gene TRBV28; tentatively, D is TRBD1 (6 bases). With 3 bases removed from V and 1 base from J, the gap between germline ends came to 15 bases. Germline CDR1 and CDR2: MDHEN and SYDVKM. CDR3 length: 16 residues. The CDR3: CASSFPKTGLNYGYTF. Here the CDR3 DNA reads TGTGCCAGCAGTTTTCCAAAGACAGGCCTTAACTATGGCTACACCTTC.

The chain uses TRBV7-2 and TRBJ1-2, with D possibly TRBD1 on 5 matching bases. This CDR3 is built from 16 residues. V was clipped by 1 base and J by 2 bases, with 14 bases between them. Germline CDR1 reads SGHTA; CDR2 reads FQGNSA. The DNA of the CDR3 is TGTGCCAGCAGCTTAGGCCCCCAGGGCGCGAACTATGGCTACACCTTC. This translates into CASSLGPQGANYGYTF.

V and J are TRBV14 and TRBJ1-2; D is undetermined. V lost 1 base and J 6 bases, leaving 12 bases between the germline ends. The CDR3 consists of 14 residues. CDR1 and CDR2 (germline): SGHDN, FVKESK. CDR3 region: CASSQGGSRNGYTF. In DNA, the CDR3 is TGTGCCAGCAGCCAAGGGGGAAGTAGAAATGGCTACACCTTC.

The rearrangement uses TRBV28 and TRBJ1-5, with D maybe TRBD1 (5 bases). Deletions cut 6 bases from V and 3 bases from J, with 21 bases between. CDR1 is MDHEN and CDR2 is SYDVKM in the germline V gene. This CDR3 has 17 amino acids. CDR3 coding DNA: TGTGCCAGCAGCTGGGGGGGAAACAATCGGAACAATCAGCCCCAGCATTTT. Translated: CASSWGGNNRNNQPQHF.

The chain links TRBV2 to TRBJ1-2; no reliable D call. CDR3 length: 13 residues. Trimming stripped 3 bases from V and 8 bases from J, with 13 bases between. Germline assignment: CDR1 SNHLY and CDR2 FYNNEI. The CDR3 sequence is CASSDTPRRGYTF. The CDR3 DNA reads as TGTGCCAGCAGTGACACGCCCCGTAGGGGCTACACCTTC.

CDR3 bases: TGTGCCAGCAGTCCCGACAGGGTCACTGAAGCTTTCTTT. This gives the protein CASSPDRVTEAFF. This chain links TRBV6-5 with TRBJ1-1; TRBD1 agrees at 7 bases. Germline V gene lookup returns CDR1 MNHEY and CDR2 SVGAGI. The CDR3 runs 13 residues. V was clipped by 5 bases and J by 4 bases; unmatched bases: 4.

This sequence joins TRBV2 and TRBJ1-2; D unclear. Germline assignment: CDR1 SNHLY and CDR2 FYNNEI. The CDR3 length is 14 residues. Trimming pared 3 bases from V and 2 bases from J, leaving 10 bases between. This chain's CDR3 is CASSDGPLNYGYTF. The CDR3 coding sequence is TGTGCCAGCAGTGATGGGCCCTTAAACTATGGCTACACCTTC. The full variable domain, with the rest looked up from reference TRBV2 and TRBJ1-2, is EPEVTQTPSHQVTQMGQEVILRCVPISNHLYFYWYRQILGQKVEFLVSFYNNEISEKSEIFDDQFSVERPDGSNFTLKIRSTKLEDSAMYFCASSDGPLNYGYTFGSGTRLTVV.

V and J are TRBV4-2 and TRBJ2-1; TRBD2 might be the D (7 bases). The CDR3 totals 16 residues. V dropped 0 bases and J dropped 7 bases, with 16 bases sitting between them. Per the germline V gene, CDR1 is LGHNA and CDR2 is YNFKEQ. In DNA form, the CDR3 reads TGTGCCAGCAGCCAAGATAAGACGGGGGGCAAAAATGAGCAGTTCTTC. Translating it yields CASSQDKTGGKNEQFF.

The rearrangement links TRBV10-3 to TRBJ1-2; D unresolved. The CDR3 consists of 13 residues. Germline CDR1 is ENHRY and CDR2 is SYGVKD. V was pared by 2 bases and J by 1 base, with 5 bases between. The DNA for the CDR3 is TGTGCCATCAGTGAGGGTTATAACTATGGCTACACCTTC. Residues: CAISEGYNYGYTF.

The genes are TRBV27 and TRBJ1-5; a weak D match, TRBD1 (5 bases). V lost 3 bases to trimming and J lost 5 bases, with 14 bases between them. The germline V gene encodes CDR1 MNHEY and CDR2 SMNVEV (reference sequence). The CDR3 has 15 residues. CDR3: CASSLGWGRDQPQHF. In DNA form, the CDR3 reads TGTGCCAGCAGTTTGGGTTGGGGCCGGGATCAGCCCCAGCATTTT.